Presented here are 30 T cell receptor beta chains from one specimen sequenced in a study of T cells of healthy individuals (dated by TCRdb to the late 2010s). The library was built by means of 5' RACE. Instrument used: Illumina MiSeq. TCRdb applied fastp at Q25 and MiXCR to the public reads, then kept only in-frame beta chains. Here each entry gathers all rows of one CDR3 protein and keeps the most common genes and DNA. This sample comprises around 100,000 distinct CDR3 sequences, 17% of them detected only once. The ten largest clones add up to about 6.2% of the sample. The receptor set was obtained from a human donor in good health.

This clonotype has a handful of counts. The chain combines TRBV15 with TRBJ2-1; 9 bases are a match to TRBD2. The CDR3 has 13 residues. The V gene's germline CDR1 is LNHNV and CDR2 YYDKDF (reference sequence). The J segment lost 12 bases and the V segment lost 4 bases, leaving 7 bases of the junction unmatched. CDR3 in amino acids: CATSKIASGTQFF. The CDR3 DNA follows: TGTGCCACCAGCAAAATAGCTAGCGGGACGCAGTTCTTC. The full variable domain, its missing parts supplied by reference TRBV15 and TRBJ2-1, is DAMVIQNPRYQVTQFGKPVTLSCSQTLNHNVMYWYQQKSSQAPKLLFHYYDKDFNNEADTPDNFQSRRPNTSFCFLDIRSPGLGDTAMYLCATSKIASGTQFFGPGTRLTVL.

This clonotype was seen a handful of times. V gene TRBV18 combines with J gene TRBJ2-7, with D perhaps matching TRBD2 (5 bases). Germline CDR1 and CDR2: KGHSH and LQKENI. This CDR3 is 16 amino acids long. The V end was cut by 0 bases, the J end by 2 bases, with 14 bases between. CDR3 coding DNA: TGTGCCAGCTCACCACCGATAGGGAGTTCCACCTACGAGCAGTACTTC. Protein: CASSPPIGSSTYEQYF.

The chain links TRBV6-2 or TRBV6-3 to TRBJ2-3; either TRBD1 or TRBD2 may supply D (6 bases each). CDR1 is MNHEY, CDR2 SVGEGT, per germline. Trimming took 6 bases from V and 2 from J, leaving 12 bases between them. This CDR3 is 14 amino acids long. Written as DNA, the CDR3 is TGTGCCAGCAGCGGGGGCAGGCACACAGATACGCAGTATTTT. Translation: CASSGGRHTDTQYF.

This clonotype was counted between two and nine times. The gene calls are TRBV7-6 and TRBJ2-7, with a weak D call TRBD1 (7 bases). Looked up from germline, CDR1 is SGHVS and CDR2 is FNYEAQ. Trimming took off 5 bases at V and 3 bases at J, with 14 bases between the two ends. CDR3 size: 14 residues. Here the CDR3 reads CASSPGGQFYEQYF. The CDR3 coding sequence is TGTGCCAGCAGCCCCGGGGGACAGTTCTACGAGCAGTACTTC.

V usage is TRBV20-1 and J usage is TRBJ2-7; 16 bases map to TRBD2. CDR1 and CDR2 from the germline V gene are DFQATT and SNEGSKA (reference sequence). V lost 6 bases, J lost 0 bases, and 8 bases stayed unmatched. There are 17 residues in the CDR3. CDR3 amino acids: CSAAGTSGGGSSYEQYF. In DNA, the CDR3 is TGCAGTGCAGCCGGGACTAGCGGGGGGGGGAGCTCCTACGAGCAGTACTTC.

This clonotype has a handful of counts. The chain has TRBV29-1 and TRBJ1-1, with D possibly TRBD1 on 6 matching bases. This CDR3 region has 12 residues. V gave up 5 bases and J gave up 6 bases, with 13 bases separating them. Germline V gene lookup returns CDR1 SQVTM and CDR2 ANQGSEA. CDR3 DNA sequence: TGCAGCGTTCAGAGACAGGAGGCTGAAGCTTTCTTT. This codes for CSVQRQEAEAFF.

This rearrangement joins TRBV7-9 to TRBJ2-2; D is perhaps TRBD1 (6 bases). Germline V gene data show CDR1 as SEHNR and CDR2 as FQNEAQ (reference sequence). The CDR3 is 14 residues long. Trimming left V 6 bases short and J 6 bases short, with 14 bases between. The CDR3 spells CASSPRGHAGELFF. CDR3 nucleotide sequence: TGTGCCAGCAGTCCCAGGGGACATGCCGGGGAGCTGTTTTTT.

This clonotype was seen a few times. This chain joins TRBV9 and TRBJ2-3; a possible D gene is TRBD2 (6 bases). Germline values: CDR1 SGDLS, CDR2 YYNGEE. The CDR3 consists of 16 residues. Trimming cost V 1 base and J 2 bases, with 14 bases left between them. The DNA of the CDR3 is TGTGCCAGCAGCGTAACCACCGCGGGGCCCACAGATACGCAGTATTTT. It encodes CASSVTTAGPTDTQYF.

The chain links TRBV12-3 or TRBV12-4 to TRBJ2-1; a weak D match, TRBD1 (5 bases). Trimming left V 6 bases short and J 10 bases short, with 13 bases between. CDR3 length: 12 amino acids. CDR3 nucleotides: TGTGCCAGCAGCCTTAATTGGGGCGAGCAGTTCTTC. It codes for CASSLNWGEQFF.

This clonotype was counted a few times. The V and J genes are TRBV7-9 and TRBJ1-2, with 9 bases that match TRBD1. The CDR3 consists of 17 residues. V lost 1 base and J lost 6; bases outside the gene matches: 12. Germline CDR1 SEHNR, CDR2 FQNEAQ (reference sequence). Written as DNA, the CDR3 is TGTGCCAGCAGCTTAGGGGTGGACAGGGGATGGGAGGATGGCTACACCTTC. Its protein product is CASSLGVDRGWEDGYTF.

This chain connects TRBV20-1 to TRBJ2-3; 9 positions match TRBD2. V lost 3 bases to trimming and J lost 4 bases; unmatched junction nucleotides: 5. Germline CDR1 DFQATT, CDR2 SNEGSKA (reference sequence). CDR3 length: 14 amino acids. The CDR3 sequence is CSASVAGVPDTQYF. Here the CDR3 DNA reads TGCAGTGCTAGTGTAGCGGGAGTCCCAGATACGCAGTATTTT.

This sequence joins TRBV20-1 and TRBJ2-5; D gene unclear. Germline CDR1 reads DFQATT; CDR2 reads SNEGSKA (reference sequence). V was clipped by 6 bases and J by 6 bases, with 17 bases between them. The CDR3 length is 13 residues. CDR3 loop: CSAETGLGKTQYF. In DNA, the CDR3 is TGCAGTGCAGAGACCGGGCTGGGGAAGACCCAGTACTTC.

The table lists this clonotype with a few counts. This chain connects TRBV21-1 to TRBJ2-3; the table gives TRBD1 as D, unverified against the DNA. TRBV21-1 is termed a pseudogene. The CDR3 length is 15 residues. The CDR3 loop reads CASSWGQPGTDTQYF. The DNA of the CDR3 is TGTGCCAGCAGTTGGGGACAGCCTGGCACAGATACGCAGTATTTT.

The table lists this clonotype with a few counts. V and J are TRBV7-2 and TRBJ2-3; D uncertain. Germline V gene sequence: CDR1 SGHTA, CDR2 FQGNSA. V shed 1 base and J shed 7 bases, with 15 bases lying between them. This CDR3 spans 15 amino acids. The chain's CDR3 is CASSLGSPEPYTQYF. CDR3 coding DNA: TGTGCCAGCAGCTTAGGGTCTCCGGAGCCGTATACGCAGTATTTT.

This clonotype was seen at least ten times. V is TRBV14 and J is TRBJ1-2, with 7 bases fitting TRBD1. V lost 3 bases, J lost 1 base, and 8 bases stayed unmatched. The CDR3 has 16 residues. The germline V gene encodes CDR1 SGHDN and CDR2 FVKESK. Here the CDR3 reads CASSQSRTGRNYGYTF. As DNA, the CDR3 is TGTGCCAGCAGCCAGTCCCGGACAGGCCGTAACTATGGCTACACCTTC.

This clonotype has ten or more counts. This CDR3 is CSARGRTSGGVEQFF. CDR3 coding DNA: TGCAGTGCTAGAGGGAGGACTAGCGGGGGGGTTGAGCAGTTCTTC. The chain uses TRBV20-1 and TRBJ2-1; 15 nucleotides agree with TRBD2. J was trimmed by 9 bases and V by 1 base; bases with no gene match: 4. This CDR3 comprises 15 residues. Germline loops: CDR1 DFQATT, CDR2 SNEGSKA (reference sequence).

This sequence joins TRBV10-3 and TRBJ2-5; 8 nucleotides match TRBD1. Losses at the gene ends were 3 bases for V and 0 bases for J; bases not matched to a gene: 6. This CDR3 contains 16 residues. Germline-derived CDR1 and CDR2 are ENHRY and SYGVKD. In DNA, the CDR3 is TGTGCCATCAGTGACAACAGGGGGTCGTACCAAGAGACCCAGTACTTC. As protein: CAISDNRGSYQETQYF.

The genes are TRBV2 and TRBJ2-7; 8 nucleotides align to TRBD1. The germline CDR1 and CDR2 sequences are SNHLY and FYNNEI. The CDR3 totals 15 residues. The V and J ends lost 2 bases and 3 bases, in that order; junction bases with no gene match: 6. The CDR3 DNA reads TGTGCCAGCAGTGAACACAGGGGGATATTCTACGAGCAGTACTTC. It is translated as CASSEHRGIFYEQYF.

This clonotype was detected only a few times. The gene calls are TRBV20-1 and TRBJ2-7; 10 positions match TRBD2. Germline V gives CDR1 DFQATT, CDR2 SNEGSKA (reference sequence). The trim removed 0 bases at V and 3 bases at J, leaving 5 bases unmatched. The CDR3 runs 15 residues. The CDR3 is CSAREEREGRYEQYF. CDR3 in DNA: TGCAGTGCTAGAGAGGAGCGGGAGGGCCGCTACGAGCAGTACTTC.

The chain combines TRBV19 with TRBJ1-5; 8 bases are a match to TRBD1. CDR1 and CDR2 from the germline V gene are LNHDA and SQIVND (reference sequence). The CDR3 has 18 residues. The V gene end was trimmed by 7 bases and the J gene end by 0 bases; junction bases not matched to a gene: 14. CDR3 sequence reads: CASTPRTGTLYSNQPQHF. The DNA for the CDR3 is TGTGCCAGTACCCCCCGGACAGGGACGCTTTATAGCAATCAGCCCCAGCATTTT.

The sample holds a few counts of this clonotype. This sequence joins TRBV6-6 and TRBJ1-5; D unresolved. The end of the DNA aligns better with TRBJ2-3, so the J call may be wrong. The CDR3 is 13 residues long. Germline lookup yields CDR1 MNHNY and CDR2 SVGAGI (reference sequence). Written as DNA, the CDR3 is TGTGCCAGCAGTTACCCACCTCATCAGCCCCAGTATTTT. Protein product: CASSYPPHQPQYF.

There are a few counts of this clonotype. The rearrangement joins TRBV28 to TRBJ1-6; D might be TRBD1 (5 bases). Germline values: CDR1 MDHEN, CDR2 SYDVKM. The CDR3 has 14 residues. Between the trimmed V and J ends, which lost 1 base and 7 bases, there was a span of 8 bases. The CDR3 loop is CASSLSGLNSPLHF. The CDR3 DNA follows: TGTGCCAGCAGTTTATCGGGACTGAATTCACCCCTCCACTTT.

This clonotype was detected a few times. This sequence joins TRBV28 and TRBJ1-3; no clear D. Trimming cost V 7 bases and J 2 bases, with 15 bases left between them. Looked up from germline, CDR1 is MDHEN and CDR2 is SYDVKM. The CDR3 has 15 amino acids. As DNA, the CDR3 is TGTGCCAGCACTCCCAGGACGGGGACTGGAAACACCATATATTTT. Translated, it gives CASTPRTGTGNTIYF.

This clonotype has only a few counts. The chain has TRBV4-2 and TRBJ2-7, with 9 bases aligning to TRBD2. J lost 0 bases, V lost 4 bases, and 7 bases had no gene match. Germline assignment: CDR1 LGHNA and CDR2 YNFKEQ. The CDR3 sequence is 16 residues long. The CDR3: CASSRVAGEDSYEQYF. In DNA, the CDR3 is TGTGCCAGCAGCCGGGTAGCGGGGGAGGACTCCTACGAGCAGTACTTC.

CDR3: CASSLSRGDEKLFF. The CDR3 DNA follows: TGTGCCAGCAGTTTATCCAGGGGAGATGAAAAACTGTTTTTT. The genes are TRBV12-3 or TRBV12-4 and TRBJ1-4, with a possible D match to TRBD1 (6 bases). The CDR3 has 14 amino acids. Trimming stripped 2 bases from V and 6 bases from J, with 10 bases between.

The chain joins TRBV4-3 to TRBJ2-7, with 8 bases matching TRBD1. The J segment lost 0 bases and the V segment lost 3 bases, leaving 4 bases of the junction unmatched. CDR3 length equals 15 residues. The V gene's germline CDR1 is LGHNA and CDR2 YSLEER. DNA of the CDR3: TGCGCCAGCAGCCACTTAACAGGGGGCTCCTACGAGCAGTACTTC. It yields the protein CASSHLTGGSYEQYF.

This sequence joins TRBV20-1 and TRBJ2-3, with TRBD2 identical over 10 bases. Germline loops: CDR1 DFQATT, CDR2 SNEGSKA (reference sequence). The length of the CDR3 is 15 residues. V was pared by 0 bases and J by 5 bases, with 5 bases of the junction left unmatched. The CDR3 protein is CSARDPTSGKDTQYF. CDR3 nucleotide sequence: TGCAGTGCTAGAGATCCCACTAGCGGGAAAGATACGCAGTATTTT.

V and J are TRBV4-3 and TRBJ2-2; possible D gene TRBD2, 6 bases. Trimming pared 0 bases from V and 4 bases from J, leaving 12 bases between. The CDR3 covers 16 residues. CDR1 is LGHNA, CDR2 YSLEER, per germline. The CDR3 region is CASSQESGDGTGELFF. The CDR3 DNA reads TGCGCCAGCAGCCAAGAGTCGGGAGACGGCACCGGGGAGCTGTTTTTT.

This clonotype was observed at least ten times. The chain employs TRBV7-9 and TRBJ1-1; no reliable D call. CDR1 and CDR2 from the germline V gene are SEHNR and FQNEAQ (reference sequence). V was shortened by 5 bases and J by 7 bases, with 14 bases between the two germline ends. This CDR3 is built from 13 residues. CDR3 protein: CASSPYERHEAFF. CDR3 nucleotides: TGTGCCAGCAGCCCATATGAAAGGCATGAAGCTTTCTTT.

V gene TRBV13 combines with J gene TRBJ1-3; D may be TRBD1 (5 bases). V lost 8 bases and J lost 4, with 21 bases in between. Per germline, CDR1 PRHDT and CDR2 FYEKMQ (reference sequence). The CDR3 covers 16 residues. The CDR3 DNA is TGTGCCAGCGTTTCATTCGGGCAGGGCCTCGGAAACACCATATATTTT. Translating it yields CASVSFGQGLGNTIYF.